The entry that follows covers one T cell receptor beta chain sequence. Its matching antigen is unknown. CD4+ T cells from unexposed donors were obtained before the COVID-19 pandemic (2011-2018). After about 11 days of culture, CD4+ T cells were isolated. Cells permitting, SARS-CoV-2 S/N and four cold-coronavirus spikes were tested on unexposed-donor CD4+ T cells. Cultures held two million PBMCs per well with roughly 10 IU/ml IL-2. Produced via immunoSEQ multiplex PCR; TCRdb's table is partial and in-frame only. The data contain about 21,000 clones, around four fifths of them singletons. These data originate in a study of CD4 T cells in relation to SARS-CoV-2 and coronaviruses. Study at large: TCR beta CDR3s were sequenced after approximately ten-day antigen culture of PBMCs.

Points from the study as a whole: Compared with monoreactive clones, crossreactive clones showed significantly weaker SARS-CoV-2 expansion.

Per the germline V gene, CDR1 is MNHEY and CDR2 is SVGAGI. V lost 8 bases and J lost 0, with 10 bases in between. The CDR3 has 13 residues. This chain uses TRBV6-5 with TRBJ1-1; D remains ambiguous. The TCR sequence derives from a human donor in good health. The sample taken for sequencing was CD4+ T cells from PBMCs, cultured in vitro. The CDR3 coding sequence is TGTGCCAGCCGGGCAGGCATGAACACTGAAGCTTTCTTT. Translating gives CASRAGMNTEAFF.